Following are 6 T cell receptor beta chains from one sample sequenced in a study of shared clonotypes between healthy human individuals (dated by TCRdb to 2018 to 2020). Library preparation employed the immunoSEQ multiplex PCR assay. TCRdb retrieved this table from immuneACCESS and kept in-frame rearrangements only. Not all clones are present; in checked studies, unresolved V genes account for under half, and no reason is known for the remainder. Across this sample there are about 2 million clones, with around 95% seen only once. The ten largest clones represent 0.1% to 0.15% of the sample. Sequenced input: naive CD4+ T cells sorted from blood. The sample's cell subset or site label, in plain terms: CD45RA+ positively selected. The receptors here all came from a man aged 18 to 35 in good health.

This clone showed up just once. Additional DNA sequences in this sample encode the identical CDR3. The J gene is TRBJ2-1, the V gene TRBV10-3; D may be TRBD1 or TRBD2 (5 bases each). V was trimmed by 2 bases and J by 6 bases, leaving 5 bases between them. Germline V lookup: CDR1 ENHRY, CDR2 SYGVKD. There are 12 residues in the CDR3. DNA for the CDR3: TGTGCCATCAGTGAGGGGGGCAATGAGCAGTTCTTC. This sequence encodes CAISEGGNEQFF.

CDR3 sequence: CASTVASTDTQYF. The CDR3 nucleotides are TGTGCCTCGACAGTCGCTAGCACAGATACGCAGTATTTT. The V and J genes are TRBV30 and TRBJ2-3, with D possibly TRBD1 on 5 matching bases. CDR3 length: 13 residues. The V end was cut by 7 bases, the J end by 0 bases, with 11 bases between. The germline V gene has CDR1 GTSNPN and CDR2 SVGIG (reference sequence).

The chain's CDR3 is CASSPRLAGALEQFF. The CDR3 DNA sequence: TGTGCCAGCAGCCCGAGACTAGCGGGAGCCCTAGAGCAGTTCTTC. V gene TRBV9 combines with J gene TRBJ2-1, with TRBD2 identical over 12 bases. The V and J ends lost 4 bases and 10 bases, in that order; junction bases with no gene match: 9. The CDR3 length is 15 residues. Germline V CDR1 and CDR2: SGDLS, YYNGEE.

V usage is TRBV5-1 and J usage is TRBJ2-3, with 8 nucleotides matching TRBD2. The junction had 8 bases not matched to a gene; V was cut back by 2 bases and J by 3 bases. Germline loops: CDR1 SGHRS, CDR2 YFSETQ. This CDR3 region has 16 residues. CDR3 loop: CASSFISGSGTDTQYF. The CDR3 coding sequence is TGCGCCAGCAGCTTTATAAGCGGGAGCGGGACAGATACGCAGTATTTT.

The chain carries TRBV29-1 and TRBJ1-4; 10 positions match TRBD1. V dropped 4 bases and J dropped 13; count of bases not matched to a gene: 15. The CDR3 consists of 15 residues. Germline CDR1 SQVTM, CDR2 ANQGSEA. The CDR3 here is CSVGEKGTGVGGLFF. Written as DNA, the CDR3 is TGCAGCGTTGGGGAGAAGGGGACAGGGGTTGGTGGACTGTTTTTT.

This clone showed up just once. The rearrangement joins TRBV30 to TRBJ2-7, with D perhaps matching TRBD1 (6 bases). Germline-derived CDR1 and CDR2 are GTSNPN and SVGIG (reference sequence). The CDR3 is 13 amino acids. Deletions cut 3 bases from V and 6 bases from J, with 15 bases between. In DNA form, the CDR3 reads TGTGCCTGGAGGGGGGCAGGGGTGACCGAGCAGTACTTC. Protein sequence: CAWRGAGVTEQYF. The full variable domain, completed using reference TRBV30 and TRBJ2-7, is SQTIHQWPATLVQPVGSPLSLECTVEGTSNPNLYWYRQAAGRGLQLLFYSVGIGQISSEVPQNLSASRPQDRQFILSSKKLLLSDSGFYLCAWRGAGVTEQYFGPGTRLTVT.